This entry is about one T cell receptor beta chain. The data originate from a study of blood T cell repertoires in COVID-19. As for the study in general: From the United States, Italy and Spain came samples of acute and convalescent COVID-19.

The CDR3 extends over 17 amino acids. J was trimmed by 6 bases and V by 3 bases; bases with no gene match: 9. Looked up from germline, CDR1 is LNHNV and CDR2 is YYDKDF (reference sequence). Here immunoSEQ multiplex PCR was the method, and the copy in TCRdb shows in-frame clones only, minus some. The table includes fewer than 90,000 clones, around three quarters detected once. The sample consisted of peripheral blood. The origin of this receptor is a human donor in a cohort sampled during active COVID-19. The rearrangement links TRBV15 to TRBJ2-7; TRBD2 matches at 15 bases. DNA for the CDR3: TGTGCCACCAGCAGGCCCGGGACTAGCGGGAGGTCGGGCGAGCAGTACTTC. It specifies CATSRPGTSGRSGEQYF.